These 27 T cell receptor beta chains were sequenced from one sample in a study of shared clonotypes between healthy human individuals. Sequencing was performed with immunoSEQ multiplex PCR; in TCRdb, only in-frame clones are kept and a portion is missing. The data hold 2 million to 2.5 million clones, with roughly 93% observed a single time. The sample consisted of naive CD4+ T cells from PBMCs. The subset denotes: CD45RA+ positively selected. The source of these receptors is a man aged 18-30 years in good health. Some clones in this sample may be carry-over from other donors' samples.

The CDR3 protein is CASSLGSEGSYEQYF. The CDR3 DNA follows: TGCGCCAGCAGCTTGGGGTCGGAAGGTTCCTACGAGCAGTACTTC. This chain uses TRBV5-1 with TRBJ2-7; D uncertain. Per the germline V gene, CDR1 is SGHRS and CDR2 is YFSETQ. With 0 bases removed from V and 1 base from J, the gap between germline ends came to 11 bases. The CDR3 is made up of 15 amino acids.

CDR3 residues: CASSHSVGAGANVLTF. The DNA of the CDR3 is TGCGCCAGCAGTCACTCCGTAGGGGCTGGGGCCAACGTCCTGACTTTC. This chain connects TRBV23-1 to TRBJ2-6, with D perhaps matching TRBD1 (5 bases). TRBV23-1 is sorted into the ORF group, with uncertain function. The length of the CDR3 is 16 residues. Trimming left V 3 bases short and J 2 bases short, with 11 bases between.

This chain joins TRBV7-2 and TRBJ2-1; unclear D gene. V lost 2 bases to trimming and J lost 0 bases, with 11 bases between them. The CDR3 runs to 16 residues. Germline-derived CDR1 and CDR2 are SGHTA and FQGNSA. Here the CDR3 DNA reads TGTGCCAGCAGCTTATGGGCGGAGAGCTCCTACAATGAGCAGTTCTTC. The encoded protein is CASSLWAESSYNEQFF.

With regard to this clone: The sample carries other DNA sequences with the same CDR3. The chain combines TRBV18 with TRBJ1-4; D remains ambiguous. Germline-derived CDR1 and CDR2 are KGHSH and LQKENI. The CDR3 loop spans 15 amino acids. Trimming shortened V by 3 bases and J by 6 bases, and 14 bases separated the two germline ends. As DNA, the CDR3 is TGTGCCAGCTCACCCGGTCGGGGAGCAGATGAAAAACTGTTTTTT. As protein: CASSPGRGADEKLFF.

This chain connects TRBV6-5 to TRBJ1-4; D might be TRBD1 (6 bases). Trimming left V 6 bases short and J 2 bases short, with 10 bases between. Germline lookup yields CDR1 MNHEY and CDR2 SVGAGI. CDR3 size: 14 residues. The CDR3, as DNA: TGTGCCAGCAGGAGAACAGGGACTAATGAAAAACTGTTTTTT. It encodes CASRRTGTNEKLFF.

V is TRBV28 and J is TRBJ2-6; D is unclear. The CDR3 is 15 residues long. Trimming took off 8 bases at V and 0 bases at J, with 11 bases between the two ends. Germline loops: CDR1 MDHEN, CDR2 SYDVKM. The CDR3 bases are TGTGCCAGCGAAGACCGTAGCTCTGGGGCCAACGTCCTGACTTTC. This sequence encodes CASEDRSSGANVLTF.

V gene TRBV19 combines with J gene TRBJ2-6; TRBD1 aligns across 11 bases. Per germline, CDR1 LNHDA and CDR2 SQIVND (reference sequence). This CDR3 is built from 15 residues. V dropped 8 bases and J dropped 2; count of bases not matched to a gene: 2. The CDR3 DNA sequence: TGTGCCAGTGGACAGGGGGCCCCTGGGGCCAACGTCCTGACTTTC. Translating it yields CASGQGAPGANVLTF. Complete variable domain (other parts from reference TRBV19 and TRBJ2-6): DGGITQSPKYLFRKEGQNVTLSCEQNLNHDAMYWYRQDPGQGLRLIYYSQIVNDFQKGDIAEGYSVSREKKESFPLTVTSAQKNPTAFYLCASGQGAPGANVLTFGAGSRLTVL.

This clone was observed a single time. V is TRBV6-5 and J is TRBJ2-7; 8 nucleotides match TRBD2. V was pared by 6 bases and J by 5 bases, with 6 bases of the junction left unmatched. CDR1 is MNHEY, CDR2 SVGAGI, per germline. The CDR3 has 13 residues. The CDR3: CASSSGTRDEQYF. CDR3 sequence (DNA): TGTGCCAGCAGCTCCGGGACTAGGGACGAGCAGTACTTC.

J is TRBJ1-1 and V is TRBV25-1, with no clear D. Germline loops: CDR1 MGHDK, CDR2 SYGVNS. CDR3 length: 14 residues. The V end was cut by 0 bases, the J end by 4 bases, with 9 bases between. CDR3 sequence: CASSEYWPGTEAFF. The DNA for the CDR3 is TGTGCCAGCAGTGAATACTGGCCGGGCACTGAAGCTTTCTTT.

Worth noting for this clone: A junction end diverges from the germline sequence, so it may reflect a read error. The chain carries TRBV6-5 and TRBJ2-7; a possible D gene is TRBD1 (5 bases). There are 13 residues in the CDR3. CDR1 and CDR2 from the germline V gene are MNHEY and SVGAGI. CDR3 DNA sequence: TGTGCCAGCAGTGACTCAGGGTTGCGGGAGCAGTACTTC. As protein: CASSDSGLREQYF.

Comment on this clone: The junction departs from germline at one end; a sequencing error may be responsible. This chain links TRBV29-1 with TRBJ2-7; possible D gene TRBD2, 5 bases. Germline V gene lookup returns CDR1 SQVTM and CDR2 ANQGSEA. This CDR3 spans 13 amino acids. The CDR3 region has the DNA TGCAGCGTCGAAGTGGGCGGGTTGCGCGAGCAGTACTTC. This translates into CSVEVGGLREQYF.

This clone was detected only once. The chain joins TRBV5-1 to TRBJ2-3; 8 bases agree with TRBD2. With 2 bases clipped from V and 3 bases from J, the junction kept 5 bases outside the gene matches. Germline V CDR1 and CDR2: SGHRS, YFSETQ. CDR3 length equals 15 residues. This chain's CDR3 is CASSFYSGTTDTQYF. CDR3 DNA: TGCGCCAGCAGCTTTTATAGCGGGACGACAGATACGCAGTATTTT.

In the case of this clone: The sample carries other DNA sequences with the same CDR3. The rearrangement links TRBV6-5 to TRBJ2-3; 7 bases align to TRBD2. The CDR3 has 13 residues. Per germline, CDR1 MNHEY and CDR2 SVGAGI. V gave up 5 bases and J gave up 2 bases; unmatched junction bases: 1. The DNA for the CDR3 is TGTGCCAGCAGTAGGGACTACACAGATACGCAGTATTTT. Translation: CASSRDYTDTQYF.

The chain couples TRBV5-1 to TRBJ2-7; 12 positions match TRBD2. This CDR3 comprises 16 residues. After removal of 4 bases from V and 4 bases from J, the junction contained 9 bases not matched to a gene. CDR1 and CDR2 (germline): SGHRS, YFSETQ. The CDR3 loop reads CASSTTSGSLIYEQYF. The CDR3 bases are TGCGCCAGCAGCACGACTAGCGGGAGTCTTATTTACGAGCAGTACTTC. The full variable domain, in which reference TRBV5-1 and TRBJ2-7 provide the parts outside the CDR3, is KAGVTQTPRYLIKTRGQQVTLSCSPISGHRSVSWYQQTPGQGLQFLFEYFSETQRNKGNFPGRFSGRQFSNSRSEMNVSTLELGDSALYLCASSTTSGSLIYEQYFGPGTRLTVT.

The gene calls are TRBV7-9 and TRBJ1-1, with a possible D match to TRBD1 (5 bases). CDR3 size: 15 residues. Germline lookup yields CDR1 SEHNR and CDR2 FQNEAQ (reference sequence). Trimming cost V 3 bases and J 1 base, with 12 bases left between them. CDR3 region: CASSLGVGGNTEAFF. The DNA of the CDR3 is TGTGCCAGCAGCTTGGGGGTCGGCGGGAACACTGAAGCTTTCTTT.

The J gene is TRBJ2-3, the V gene TRBV13, with D perhaps TRBD1 or TRBD2 (5 bases each). Germline CDR1 is PRHDT and CDR2 is FYEKMQ (reference sequence). The CDR3 length is 14 residues. Trimming took off 5 bases at V and 2 bases at J, with 11 bases between the two ends. CDR3 amino acids: CASSPLGDTDTQYF. The CDR3 DNA is TGTGCCAGCAGCCCCCTGGGGGACACAGATACGCAGTATTTT.

CDR3 nucleotide sequence: TGTGCCAGCAGTTACTCAGGGCCGGGGAAGTACAATGAGCAGTTCTTC. It encodes CASSYSGPGKYNEQFF. The chain joins TRBV6-5 to TRBJ2-1, with a weak D call TRBD2 (5 bases). Germline CDR1 and CDR2: MNHEY and SVGAGI. The CDR3 sequence is 16 residues long. The V and J ends lost 0 bases and 4 bases respectively, with 13 bases between them.

This chain links TRBV7-9 with TRBJ2-1, with 14 bases that match TRBD2. Germline V gene lookup returns CDR1 SEHNR and CDR2 FQNEAQ (reference sequence). The CDR3 is 16 residues long. With 5 bases clipped from V and 9 bases from J, the junction kept 9 bases outside the gene matches. The CDR3, as DNA: TGTGCCAGCAGCCCCCTGGGACTAGCGGGAGTCGGTGAGCAGTTCTTC. Translation gives CASSPLGLAGVGEQFF.

V usage is TRBV18 and J usage is TRBJ2-7; 15 positions agree with TRBD2. Germline V CDR1 and CDR2: KGHSH, LQKENI. The CDR3 sequence is 19 residues long. V was pared by 2 bases and J by 5 bases, with 13 bases of the junction left unmatched. The CDR3 DNA follows: TGTGCCAGCTCACCATATCGGCCGTGGACTAGCGGGAGGGACAACGAGCAGTACTTC. Protein product: CASSPYRPWTSGRDNEQYF.

CDR3 nucleotides: TGTGCCAGCAGCTTAGATGGGGCAGGGCAGCCCCAGCATTTT. Translated: CASSLDGAGQPQHF. The rearrangement joins TRBV5-4 to TRBJ1-5, with a weak D call TRBD1 (5 bases). The V gene's germline CDR1 is SGHNT and CDR2 YYREEE (reference sequence). The V gene lost 2 bases and the J gene lost 7 bases, with 13 bases spanning the gap. The CDR3 contains 14 residues.

This clone was found once. V usage is TRBV7-9 and J usage is TRBJ2-1; possible D gene TRBD1, 5 bases. V was trimmed by 5 bases and J by 5 bases, leaving 16 bases between them. Germline assignment: CDR1 SEHNR and CDR2 FQNEAQ (reference sequence). The CDR3 sequence is 15 residues long. The chain's CDR3 is CASSQGSLGNNEQFF. For the CDR3, the DNA is TGTGCCAGCAGCCAGGGCTCCCTAGGTAACAATGAGCAGTTCTTC.

V and J are TRBV5-1 and TRBJ2-7; 7 nucleotides match TRBD2. The trim removed 4 bases at V and 2 bases at J, leaving 6 bases unmatched. The germline gives CDR1 SGHRS, CDR2 YFSETQ. This CDR3 has 14 amino acids. The CDR3 protein is CASSAGLTPYEQYF. CDR3 in DNA: TGCGCCAGCAGCGCGGGACTAACTCCCTACGAGCAGTACTTC. The whole variable domain, filled in from reference TRBV5-1 and TRBJ2-7, reads KAGVTQTPRYLIKTRGQQVTLSCSPISGHRSVSWYQQTPGQGLQFLFEYFSETQRNKGNFPGRFSGRQFSNSRSEMNVSTLELGDSALYLCASSAGLTPYEQYFGPGTRLTVT.

The table lists this clone with a few counts. The sample carries other DNA sequences with the same CDR3. V and J are TRBV29-1 and TRBJ1-5; D is unclear. Trimming removed 4 bases from V and 5 bases from J, with 9 bases in between. Looked up from germline, CDR1 is SQVTM and CDR2 is ANQGSEA. This CDR3 region has 12 residues. Written as DNA, the CDR3 is TGCAGCGTTGGGTCAGCGGATCAGCCCCAGCATTTT. Translation gives CSVGSADQPQHF.

The chain links TRBV28 to TRBJ2-3; 9 bases align to TRBD1. The V gene end was trimmed by 6 bases and the J gene end by 2 bases; junction bases not matched to a gene: 3. Germline V gene data show CDR1 as MDHEN and CDR2 as SYDVKM. This CDR3 has 14 residues. CDR3 residues: CASRGTGITDTQYF. The CDR3 DNA reads as TGTGCCAGCAGGGGGACAGGGATCACAGATACGCAGTATTTT.

This clone came up once. The V and J genes are TRBV7-2 and TRBJ2-7; D unclear. Per the germline V gene, CDR1 is SGHTA and CDR2 is FQGNSA. V was pared by 7 bases and J by 7 bases, with 14 bases between. The CDR3 loop spans 12 amino acids. CDR3 in amino acids: CASTPSLPEQYF. CDR3 nucleotides: TGTGCCAGCACCCCATCCCTTCCAGAGCAGTACTTC.

The chain links TRBV6-5 to TRBJ2-3; D is uncertain. The CDR3 extends over 15 amino acids. Germline loops: CDR1 MNHEY, CDR2 SVGAGI. With 6 bases removed from V and 4 bases from J, the gap between germline ends came to 17 bases. The CDR3 here is CASSARTAGADTQYF. Here the CDR3 DNA reads TGTGCCAGCAGCGCCCGAACAGCCGGAGCAGATACGCAGTATTTT.

The chain employs TRBV27 and TRBJ1-4; 7 nucleotides align to TRBD1. Germline values: CDR1 MNHEY, CDR2 SMNVEV (reference sequence). Losses at the gene ends were 4 bases for V and 6 bases for J; bases not matched to a gene: 5. This CDR3 is built from 14 residues. In DNA form, the CDR3 reads TGTGCCAGCAGTTCAGCAGGGGGGGATGAAAAACTGTTTTTT. Encoded protein: CASSSAGGDEKLFF.